This paragraph covers one T cell receptor beta chain sequence. This clone's antigen is unknown. Base-call qualities are not available, and no considerably larger clone is one nucleotide away. The library relied on 5' RACE. Sequencing relied on an Illumina HiSeq 2500. A second 7 to 11 cycle PCR used a sample-barcoded 5' primer and a J-beta primer mix. A template-switch 5' adaptor carrying 12 random nucleotides introduced a unique molecular identifier onto each TCR beta cDNA molecule. Each sample yielded at least 3 million CDR3-containing paired-end reads. First-strand cDNA synthesis was performed from all RNA using the Mint cDNA synthesis kit, with priming by a TRBC-specific oligonucleotide. Following uracil-DNA glycosylase treatment, a first 18-cycle PCR with universal primers M1SS and BC2_uni_R was performed on all cDNA. Per the original workflow: Each sample was normalized by randomly selecting 1 million high-quality reads, each carrying a distinct molecular identifier. Instead of being binned into consensus sequences, reads that shared molecular identifiers were thrown out. CDR3 identification, clonotype clustering and error correction used MiTCR with a Q25 quality threshold and the strictest error-elimination algorithm. Lower-bound total TCR beta diversity was estimated with a nonparametric unseen species model using Euler transformation. TCRdb redid the processing of the public reads, applying fastp at Q25 and MiXCR, and retained in-frame beta chains. One record per CDR3 amino acid sequence lists the most common genes and DNA. None of the V and J calls come from the authors' own analysis; TCRdb made them. Recorded for this sample are approximately 900,000 distinct CDR3 sequences; 25% to 35% of them occurred a single time. The ten most abundant clones make up about a tenth of the sample.

This entry is derived from a study of blood T cells in healthy people across ages (dated by TCRdb to the mid-2010s). Regarding the research as a whole: Template switching captured roughly one uniquely barcoded TCR beta cDNA molecule per two T cells in model experiments. To track age-related changes in TCR beta repertoire diversity, the study relied on deep sequencing normalized with unique cDNA molecular identifiers. Donors were grouped into four age groups: young (average approximately 16 years), middle-aged (39), aged (roughly 62) and long-lived (approximately 81). Two additional independent replicas of 1 million unique cDNA reads from the same blood draw were analyzed for two donors (one aged 18 to 30 and one aged 80 or older).

Results the study describes overall, beyond this receptor: Bulk unsorted PBMC profiling prevented conclusive comparison of naive and antigen-experienced compartments. The long-lived group showed more naive CD4+ T cells, fewer expanded clones and increased TCR diversity than the aged group, suggesting age selection. There was a strong correlation between observed TCR beta diversity and the percentage of naive T cells measured by flow cytometry. Because donor CMV infection status was unknown, age-related changes in expanded clonotypes were potentially confounded. Observed TCR beta diversity per million T cells fell roughly linearly with age, and a significant reduction was already apparent by age roughly 40. Estimates of total diversity based on one million sequenced T cells were regarded as lower bounds and as underestimates.

The roughly 38 donors, aged about 6 to 95 years, were systemically healthy Caucasian individuals from Russia. Roughly 9.5 milliliters of peripheral blood were drawn from each donor into EDTA-treated Vacutainer tubes. Ficoll-Paque density-gradient centrifugation was used to isolate PBMCs, with at least 7 million obtained per sample. Total RNA was extracted from PBMCs with Trizol reagent, with at least 6 micrograms obtained per sample. For every donor, an aliquot of PBMCs went through flow cytometry to measure the percentages of naive CD45RAhigh/CD27high T cells. Unmatched junction bases come to 18, with V trimmed by 0 bases and J by 11 bases. CDR1 is given as SEHNR and CDR2 as FQNEAQ, both from the germline V gene (reference sequence). The CDR3 has 18 amino acids, counting the end cysteine and phenylalanine. Only the CDR3 DNA is retained, 54 bases long and in frame from the first base. The same specimen was also included in a second study, on T cells of mothers and their children. In that second paper, the authors write: The donors were nine systemically healthy Caucasian individuals, made up of three mothers and their six children. cDNA synthesis consumed the entire amount of extracted RNA, loaded at about 1.5 ug RNA in each 15 ul reaction. In the second PCR, the M1S primer introduced both the sample barcodes and 2-4 random nucleotides. Over 8.5 million TCR beta CDR3 reads came from each mother, compared with roughly 2.8 million reads from each child. TCR recombination output is similarly shaped by thymic selection in related and unrelated pairs, with a minor effect exerted by inherited differences. Normalized repertoire overlap was always slightly but never significantly higher in related than unrelated mother-child pairs. Persistent microchimeric T cell clones were not detected, at a sensitivity of approximately 100 clones per million clonotypes. The study used deep NGS to compare TCR beta repertoires of mothers and children, seeking features distinguishing related mother-child pairs from unrelated individuals. On average, the children were approximately 11 +/- 4 years old, while the mothers were about 40 +/- 4 years old. Libraries were sequenced on Illumina HiSeq 2000 with 100+100 nt paired-end reads after adapter ligation with NEBNext reagents. To avoid cross-contamination, the mother libraries and the child libraries were prepared a month apart and sequenced in separate runs. Each donor had between 500,000 and 2,000,000 distinct TCR beta clonotypes identified. Naive TCR beta clonotypes were estimated from low-frequency clonotypes matched to each donor's FACS-determined naive share, without sorting.

This sequence originates from a woman in her thirties or forties in good health. The sequence joins TRBV7-9 to TRBJ2-5, with 10 middle bases fitting TRBD2. The sequencing sample was made of blood. The DNA reads TGTGCCAGCAGCTTAGCCCCCTGGTCTAGCGGGGGCGAGAGTGAGCAGTACTTC. Its protein product is CASSLAPWSSGGESEQYF.